This paragraph reports one T cell receptor (beta chain). V trimming: 10 bases; J trimming: 1 base; junction bases outside the gene matches: 9. This CDR3 has 14 amino acids. Germline CDR1 MNHEY, CDR2 SVGAGI. The data derive from a study of blood T cell repertoires in COVID-19. The protocol was immunoSEQ multiplex PCR, while the TCRdb copy is restricted to in-frame clones and leaves out a portion. The data contain roughly 380,000 clones, 89% of them singletons. The chain links TRBV6-5 to TRBJ2-5; 7 bases match TRBD2. Source material: peripheral blood. This receptor was taken from a woman between 35 and 50 years old with COVID-19, enrolled during active disease. The CDR3 nucleotides are TGTGCCACCCTGAAGAGGACTAGCCAAGAGACCCAGTACTTC. Its protein product is CATLKRTSQETQYF.